This T cell receptor (beta chain) was sequenced during a study of blood T cells in healthy people across ages. Then a second PCR, running roughly 6 to 12 cycles, was carried out with a sample-barcoded 5' primer and a J-beta primer mix. A single record per CDR3 protein comes from TCRdb applying MiXCR to the 5' RACE reads. This table holds approximately 730,000 distinct CDR3 sequences, roughly 47% found once. Concerning this clonotype: One end of the junction does not line up with germline, which may come from a read error.

A minimum of 6.5 million PBMCs was isolated per sample. The TCR was taken from a woman between 55 and 75 years old in good health. The sequenced sample consisted of blood.

CDR3 coding DNA: TGTGCCGGCAGCCTCCAAAGGAGTTACGAGCAGTACTTC. This codes for CAGSLQRSYEQYF. The V and J genes are TRBV3-1 and TRBJ2-5; D remains unclear. The J call is uncertain, as TRBJ2-7 better fits the DNA end. Germline lookup yields CDR1 LGHDT and CDR2 YNNKEL (reference sequence). CDR3 size: 13 residues.